The T cell receptor beta chain described here comes from a study of T cells in women clearing cervical HPV infection. This CDR3 is 18 amino acids long. Germline loops: CDR1 LNHDA, CDR2 SQIVND (reference sequence). Trimming removed 2 bases from V and 0 bases from J; junction bases left unmatched: 6. Some clones are missing from TCRdb's copy, which holds only in-frame ones; the method was immunoSEQ multiplex PCR. Its listing shows roughly 48,000 clones. Of note for this clone: The read ends 3 residues shy of where the CDR3 ends; the end is completed using the germline J gene.

The TCR sequence derives from a woman aged 18-70 years with a cervical HPV16 infection that either progressed to CIN3+ or cleared (not recorded which). The rearrangement joins TRBV19 to TRBJ2-6, with TRBD1 matching 8 bases. The sample comprised blood buffy coat. CDR3 DNA (partial): TGTGCCAGTAGTATAAGGGGACAGGCGTTCTCTGGGGCCAACGTC. Encoded protein: CASSIRGQAFSGANV. The whole CDR3 sequence reads CASSIRGQAFSGANVLTF.